These 30 T cell receptor beta chains originate from one sample sequenced in a study of read filtering for tumor transcriptome and immune sequencing. From 300 to 400 ng of RNA, a library with molecular barcoded alpha/delta and beta/gamma adaptors was made. TCRdb processed the reads anew with MiXCR; each CDR3 protein has one entry. This sample has 35,000 to 50,000 distinct CDR3 sequences, with less than 20% found just once. Sequencing was performed on a population of CD138-negative cells sorted from bone marrow. The source is a donor older than 35 with multiple myeloma.

This clonotype has ten or more counts. This sequence joins TRBV30 and TRBJ2-1, with a possible D match to TRBD1 (5 bases). Between the trimmed V and J ends, which lost 3 bases and 7 bases, there was a span of 22 bases. Germline CDR1 reads GTSNPN; CDR2 reads SVGIG (reference sequence). This CDR3 spans 16 amino acids. In DNA form, the CDR3 reads TGTGCCTGGAGGGCCCAGGGTCTTGATCGGAAAAATGAGCAGTTCTTC. Its protein product is CAWRAQGLDRKNEQFF.

In its sample, this clonotype was seen many times. The chain combines TRBV7-9 with TRBJ2-5, with 9 positions matching TRBD2. V was clipped by 3 bases and J by 5 bases; unmatched bases: 4. Germline CDR1 SEHNR, CDR2 FQNEAQ (reference sequence). CDR3 size: 14 residues. CDR3 in amino acids: CASSFGLALETQYF. The DNA of the CDR3 is TGTGCCAGCAGCTTCGGACTAGCGCTGGAGACCCAGTACTTC. Supplemented by reference TRBV7-9 and TRBJ2-5, the full variable domain reads DTGVSQNPRHKITKRGQNVTFRCDPISEHNRLYWYRQTLGQGPEFLTYFQNEAQLEKSRLLSDRFSAERPKGSFSTLEIQRTEQGDSAMYLCASSFGLALETQYFGPGTRLLVL.

This clonotype was recorded only once. V gene TRBV2 combines with J gene TRBJ1-2; D ambiguous. V dropped 6 bases and J dropped 2 bases, with 10 bases sitting between them. Germline lookup yields CDR1 SNHLY and CDR2 FYNNEI. CDR3 length equals 13 residues. The CDR3 loop reads CASSSPVNYGYTF. The DNA for the CDR3 is TGTGCCAGCAGCTCGCCGGTAAACTATGGCTACACCTTC. Using reference TRBV2 and TRBJ1-2 for the parts outside the CDR3, the full variable domain is EPEVTQTPSHQVTQMGQEVILRCVPISNHLYFYWYRQILGQKVEFLVSFYNNEISEKSEIFDDQFSVERPDGSNFTLKIRSTKLEDSAMYFCASSSPVNYGYTFGSGTRLTVV.

Only a few counts were recorded for this clonotype. This rearrangement joins TRBV2 to TRBJ2-1, with 8 bases matching TRBD1. CDR3 length: 15 amino acids. CDR1 is SNHLY, CDR2 FYNNEI, per germline. J was trimmed by 2 bases and V by 6 bases; bases with no gene match: 6. CDR3 region: CASRPTGGPYNEQFF. CDR3 sequence (DNA): TGTGCCAGCAGGCCTACAGGGGGTCCCTACAATGAGCAGTTCTTC. The full variable domain, its missing parts supplied by reference TRBV2 and TRBJ2-1, is EPEVTQTPSHQVTQMGQEVILRCVPISNHLYFYWYRQILGQKVEFLVSFYNNEISEKSEIFDDQFSVERPDGSNFTLKIRSTKLEDSAMYFCASRPTGGPYNEQFFGPGTRLTVL.

This clonotype was picked up many times. The V gene is TRBV7-2, the J gene TRBJ2-2; D gene ambiguous. The V end was cut by 5 bases, the J end by 0 bases, with 4 bases between. Germline V CDR1 and CDR2: SGHTA, FQGNSA. The CDR3 is made up of 13 amino acids. This CDR3 is CASSPTNTGELFF. In DNA, the CDR3 is TGTGCCAGCAGCCCAACGAACACCGGGGAGCTGTTTTTT.

This clonotype has ten or more counts. V and J are TRBV2 and TRBJ1-3; D not certain. CDR1 and CDR2 (germline): SNHLY, FYNNEI. V lost 1 base, J lost 0 bases, and 7 bases lay in between. CDR3 length: 15 amino acids. CDR3 amino acids: CASSEVQYSGNTIYF. The DNA of the CDR3 is TGTGCCAGCAGTGAAGTACAGTACTCTGGAAACACCATATATTTT.

A word on this clonotype: Lacking the conserved final phenylalanine or tryptophan, this CDR3 likely reflects a read error. This chain links TRBV10-3 with TRBJ2-3; D is uncertain. This CDR3 region has 13 residues. Trimming took 8 bases from V and 0 from J, leaving 9 bases between them. Germline CDR1 reads ENHRY; CDR2 reads SYGVKD. CDR3 loop: CAIAETSTDTQYL. The CDR3, as DNA: TGTGCCATCGCAGAGACTAGCACAGATACGCAGTATCTT.

This clonotype showed up many times. The V gene is TRBV19, the J gene TRBJ2-7, with TRBD2 matching 8 bases. CDR1 is LNHDA, CDR2 SQIVND, per germline (reference sequence). This CDR3 has 16 amino acids. V gave up 6 bases and J gave up 4 bases; unmatched junction bases: 14. The CDR3 nucleotides are TGTGCCAGTAGCCCCCCCGGGGTAGCGGGAAGATACGAGCAGTACTTC. Amino acid sequence: CASSPPGVAGRYEQYF. Together with reference TRBV19 and TRBJ2-7, the CDR3 gives the full variable domain: DGGITQSPKYLFRKEGQNVTLSCEQNLNHDAMYWYRQDPGQGLRLIYYSQIVNDFQKGDIAEGYSVSREKKESFPLTVTSAQKNPTAFYLCASSPPGVAGRYEQYFGPGTRLTVT.

A remark on this clonotype: A read error may be the cause here, since a much bigger clone is one base away. The rearrangement links TRBV6-5 to TRBJ2-3, with D maybe TRBD2 (6 bases). This CDR3 contains 14 residues. The germline gives CDR1 MNHEY, CDR2 SVGAGI. The CDR3 loop reads CASKGSGRTDAQYF. DNA for the CDR3: TGTGCCAGCAAGGGTAGCGGACGCACAGATGCGCAGTATTTT.

As to this clonotype: A read error is possible here, since a much larger clone lies one base away. The chain recombines TRBV12-5 with TRBJ1-5, with D maybe TRBD1 (6 bases). This CDR3 comprises 16 residues. Germline-derived CDR1 and CDR2 are LGHNT and FRNRAP. The CDR3 reads CASGLVLGQSKQPQHF. DNA of the CDR3: TGTGCTAGTGGTTTGGTACTTGGACAGAGCAAACAGCCCCAGCATTTT.

Ten or more counts support this clonotype. The chain joins TRBV12-3 or TRBV12-4 to TRBJ2-2; no clear D. V was clipped by 5 bases and J by 5 bases, with 9 bases between them. CDR3 size: 13 residues. CDR3 loop: CASSNPFTGELFF. The DNA of the CDR3 is TGTGCCAGCAGTAACCCTTTTACCGGGGAGCTGTTTTTT.

This clonotype has at least ten counts. The chain carries TRBV28 and TRBJ2-5, with 10 bases lining up with TRBD1. Losses at the gene ends were 7 bases for V and 2 bases for J; bases not matched to a gene: 10. The V gene's germline CDR1 is MDHEN and CDR2 SYDVKM. CDR3 length equals 16 residues. CDR3 residues: CASTPSGTGVQETQYF. CDR3 bases: TGTGCCAGCACCCCCTCCGGGACAGGGGTGCAAGAGACCCAGTACTTC.

The chain links TRBV7-9 to TRBJ2-3, with D unresolved. The CDR3 length is 14 residues. Germline V gene data show CDR1 as SEHNR and CDR2 as FQNEAQ (reference sequence). V dropped 3 bases and J dropped 2 bases, with 9 bases sitting between them. This chain's CDR3 is CASSLGNPTDTQYF. CDR3 DNA: TGTGCCAGCAGCTTGGGGAACCCCACAGATACGCAGTATTTT.

This clonotype was observed many times. V usage is TRBV19 and J usage is TRBJ2-1, with 10 bases that match TRBD1. Per germline, CDR1 LNHDA and CDR2 SQIVND (reference sequence). Trimming removed 4 bases from V and 7 bases from J; junction bases left unmatched: 4. The CDR3 extends over 14 amino acids. The CDR3 spells CASSRDRGINEQFF. The DNA of the CDR3 is TGTGCCAGTAGTAGGGACAGGGGAATTAATGAGCAGTTCTTC.

This clonotype was seen at least ten times. The chain employs TRBV3-1 and TRBJ2-1; no clear D gene. The CDR3 length is 11 residues. CDR1 and CDR2 from the germline V gene are LGHDT and YNNKEL (reference sequence). V lost 6 bases and J lost 4, with 4 bases in between. The CDR3 protein is CASRPYNEQFF. In DNA, the CDR3 is TGTGCCAGCAGACCTTACAATGAGCAGTTCTTC.

This clonotype was seen repeatedly, ten times or more. The chain couples TRBV10-3 to TRBJ1-2, with D unclear. Germline loops: CDR1 ENHRY, CDR2 SYGVKD. V dropped 0 bases and J dropped 7 bases, with 9 bases sitting between them. The CDR3 is made up of 13 amino acids. The CDR3 DNA reads TGTGCCATCAGTGAGTCGAAGATGTCTGGCTACACCTTC. Encoded protein: CAISESKMSGYTF.

A note on this clonotype: Germline and junction disagree at one end, which may indicate a read error. V gene TRBV28 combines with J gene TRBJ2-3; D perhaps matches TRBD1 (6 bases). Germline loops: CDR1 MDHEN, CDR2 SYDVKM. There are 13 residues in the CDR3. CDR3 sequence: CAGSDRFTDTRYF. CDR3 nucleotides: TGTGCCGGTTCGGACAGATTCACAGATACGCGGTATTTT.

With regard to this clonotype: A much larger clone sits a single nucleotide away, making a read error possible. V usage is TRBV6-2 or TRBV6-3 and J usage is TRBJ1-5; possibly TRBD1 for D (5 bases). The CDR3 sequence is 13 residues long. Germline V lookup: CDR1 MNHEY, CDR2 SVGEGT. Between the trimmed V and J ends, which lost 8 bases and 0 bases, there was a span of 8 bases. The CDR3 region is CASGDHSNQPQHF. CDR3 coding DNA: TGTGCCAGCGGGGACCATAGCAATCAGCCCCAGCATTTT.

The chain has TRBV5-4 and TRBJ2-1; TRBD2 agrees at 8 bases. The CDR3 is 14 amino acids. The germline V gene encodes CDR1 SGHNT and CDR2 YYREEE (reference sequence). V lost 4 bases, J lost 4 bases, and 4 bases stayed unmatched. CDR3: CASSTSGVYNEQFF. The CDR3 coding sequence is TGTGCCAGCAGCACTAGCGGAGTTTACAATGAGCAGTTCTTC.

A word on this clonotype: Germline is not matched at one junction end, which may reflect a read error. The V and J genes are TRBV12-3 or TRBV12-4 and TRBJ2-1; 7 bases are shared with TRBD1. The CDR3 loop spans 14 amino acids. CDR3 DNA sequence: TGTGCCAGCAGTCCTCGGACAGGCTATAATGAGCAGCTCTTC. Encoded protein: CASSPRTGYNEQLF.

V gene TRBV3-1 combines with J gene TRBJ2-5; no reliable D call. V lost 2 bases, J lost 4 bases, and 5 bases lay in between. Germline V lookup: CDR1 LGHDT, CDR2 YNNKEL (reference sequence). The length of the CDR3 is 12 residues. The CDR3 sequence: CASSQWGETQYF. DNA for the CDR3: TGTGCCAGCAGCCAATGGGGAGAGACCCAGTACTTC.

About this clonotype itself: As the CDR3 is not closed by the conserved phenylalanine or tryptophan, this likely results from a read error. The chain has TRBV2 and TRBJ2-5, with D possibly TRBD1 on 6 matching bases. The CDR3 totals 12 residues. The V end was cut by 7 bases, the J end by 5 bases, with 11 bases between. Germline CDR1 is SNHLY and CDR2 is FYNNEI. As DNA, the CDR3 is TGTGCCAGCACAGGGGCAGGGGAGACCCAGTACTTA. Protein sequence: CASTGAGETQYL.

This clonotype was counted at least ten times. The V gene is TRBV7-8, the J gene TRBJ2-6, with 14 bases fitting TRBD2. This CDR3 is built from 19 residues. Trimming at V came to 6 bases and at J to 2 bases, leaving 9 bases not matched to a gene. CDR1 is SGHVS, CDR2 FQNEAQ, per germline. The CDR3 sequence: CASRRTSGRLEAGANVLTF. The CDR3 coding sequence is TGTGCCAGCAGGAGGACTAGCGGGAGGCTCGAGGCTGGGGCCAACGTCCTGACTTTC.

Regarding this clonotype: This could be a read error, since a much larger clone is one nucleotide away. CDR3 nucleotides: TGTGCCAGCGGAAACAGGGGGACAAGCTCCTACGAGCAGTTCTTC. It codes for CASGNRGTSSYEQFF. The chain recombines TRBV2 with TRBJ2-7; 8 bases match TRBD1. The end of the DNA is better explained by TRBJ2-1, so the J call may be wrong. From germline, CDR1 is SNHLY and CDR2 FYNNEI. This CDR3 contains 15 residues.

The sample holds many counts of this clonotype. The chain recombines TRBV2 with TRBJ2-3; 11 nucleotides agree with TRBD2. Germline values: CDR1 SNHLY, CDR2 FYNNEI. This CDR3 comprises 15 residues. The J segment lost 6 bases and the V segment lost 7 bases, leaving 9 bases of the junction unmatched. The CDR3 protein is CASKVVAGGPDTQYF. CDR3 nucleotide sequence: TGTGCCAGCAAGGTGGTAGCGGGAGGGCCGGATACGCAGTATTTT.

As for this clonotype: A read error may be the cause here, since a much bigger clone is one base away. This sequence joins TRBV27 and TRBJ1-1; TRBD1 is a possible D gene (5 bases). Germline V gives CDR1 MNHEY, CDR2 SMNVEV (reference sequence). V was shortened by 1 base and J by 6 bases, with 12 bases between the two germline ends. The CDR3 extends over 14 amino acids. The CDR3 DNA reads TGTGCCAGCAGTTTATTGAGAGGGGACGCTGAAGCTTTCTTT. Its protein product is CASSLLRGDAEAFF.

In its sample, this clonotype was seen a few times. V and J are TRBV19 and TRBJ1-5; perhaps TRBD1 as D (6 bases). The CDR3 covers 15 residues. Germline lookup yields CDR1 LNHDA and CDR2 SQIVND (reference sequence). Trimming removed 5 bases at V and 2 bases at J, with 13 bases between. CDR3 nucleotides: TGTGCCAGTAGTCAACAGGGAGGAGGCAATCAGCCCCAGCATTTT. This encodes CASSQQGGGNQPQHF.

The chain couples TRBV28 to TRBJ2-3; D is undetermined. CDR3 size: 14 residues. The V gene lost 7 bases and the J gene lost 6 bases, with 17 bases spanning the gap. Germline CDR1 MDHEN, CDR2 SYDVKM. CDR3 sequence reads: CASTNSLARDTQYF. CDR3 nucleotide sequence: TGTGCCAGCACCAACTCCCTCGCCAGGGATACGCAGTATTTT. Complete variable domain (other parts from reference TRBV28 and TRBJ2-3): DVKVTQSSRYLVKRTGEKVFLECVQDMDHENMFWYRQDPGLGLRLIYFSYDVKMKEKGDIPEGYSVSREKKERFSLILESASTNQTSMYLCASTNSLARDTQYFGPGTRLTVL.

The sample holds many counts of this clonotype. The chain carries TRBV20-1 and TRBJ1-5; D is unresolved. This CDR3 comprises 13 residues. The germline V gene has CDR1 DFQATT and CDR2 SNEGSKA (reference sequence). V lost 3 bases and J 6 bases, leaving 12 bases between the germline ends. The chain's CDR3 is CSASGGEGQPQHF. CDR3 DNA sequence: TGCAGTGCTAGTGGAGGTGAGGGTCAGCCCCAGCATTTT.

This clonotype came up many times. The chain employs TRBV29-1 and TRBJ2-3, with 9 bases lining up with TRBD2. The CDR3 runs 14 residues. The germline CDR1 and CDR2 sequences are SQVTM and ANQGSEA. Trimming took 4 bases from V and 3 from J; bases not matched to a gene: 5. CDR3 DNA: TGCAGCGTTGGAGCTAGCGGGAAGACAGATACGCAGTATTTT. The encoded protein is CSVGASGKTDTQYF.